A selection of T cell receptor beta chains follows, all from one sample in a study of blood T cells in healthy people across ages. TCRdb recomputed calls from the 5' RACE reads with MiXCR, one row per CDR3 protein. The table records 850,000 or so distinct CDR3 sequences, around 26% of them present only once. Sequencing was done on a sample of blood. These receptors were collected from an elderly woman in good health. Each CDR3 is given without its conserved first and last residue.

v_call cdr3_aa
TRBV7-2 ASSAAGTGTNSPRH
TRBV6-6 ASSSGTASKGLYGYT
TRBV7-7 ASSLRGIVCARGRRLAKNIQY
TRBV12-3/TRBV12-4 ASRSLAGGSETQY
TRBV2 ASSEGRETQY
TRBV9 ASSVAGAREETQY
TRBV11-1 ASSSLPGSYNEQF
TRBV7-2 ASSLKGGGNQPQH
TRBV2 ASSPPAGVADTQY
TRBV6-1 ASSELGIANYGYT
TRBV27 ASKSLTGRYEQY
TRBV5-1 ASSWKALTGYGTSGLSETQY
TRBV4-2 ASSQSGQRGLAKNIQY
TRBV5-4 ASSLAWGGADTQY
TRBV28 ASSSGQGALSTDTRY
TRBV14 ASSQASEAF
TRBV30 AWTQVPSYGYT
TRBV5-6 ASSRRTGAQETQY
TRBV28 ASSEQGRGYT
TRBV7-2 ASSFRGAQTEAF
TRBV12-3/TRBV12-4 ASTTSDRYNERY
TRBV4-3 ASSQDLADRTETQY
TRBV6-5 ARSRRGEVVGYT
TRBV2 TSSESGRGPVSEQF
TRBV11-2 ASSFRQGIEQY
TRBV7-2 ASSGGGYLTDTQY
TRBV6-1 ASSSRRQLSTDTQY
TRBV2 ASIRAGIEAF
TRBV10-3 AISDSGRRYEQY
TRBV12-3/TRBV12-4 ASRSGTANQPQH
TRBV7-2 ASSPIGGSNEKLF
TRBV10-3 AISEIPSGTGGYNEQF
TRBV7-2 ASSPSSGGWNEQF
TRBV18 ASSPLAGQGQPQH
TRBV6-2/TRBV6-3 ASSLMTSGGVKTQY
TRBV6-2/TRBV6-3 ASRRTGTGSAF
TRBV5-5 ASSLVWDREAF
TRBV27 ASSPLSAALAGVAKNIQY
TRBV2 ASERDSSYNEQY
TRBV20-1 SARRGSYGYT
TRBV24-1 ATSGFSGANVLT
TRBV11-2 ASSLSDSNSPLH